The 20 T cell receptor beta chains below were found in one sample sequenced in a study of breast tumors, draining lymph nodes, adjacent tissues. In TCRdb, the multiplex PCR reads were re-called with MiXCR into one record per CDR3 protein. The sample comprises about 19,000 distinct CDR3 sequences, around 46% of which are singletons, and about 20% rests with the top ten. Material: breast tumor tissue. The receptors come from a female donor with breast cancer. Some clones in this sample may be carry-over from other donors' samples.

This clonotype was seen at least ten times. The chain is built from TRBV20-1 and TRBJ2-1; TRBD1 might be the D (7 bases). The CDR3 contains 18 residues. V lost 5 bases, J lost 0 bases, and 23 bases lay in between. Per the germline V gene, CDR1 is DFQATT and CDR2 is SNEGSKA (reference sequence). The CDR3 region is CSAPQSLVRDSSYNEQFF. The CDR3 region has the DNA TGCAGTGCTCCCCAAAGCTTGGTGCGGGACAGCTCCTACAATGAGCAGTTCTTC.

In its sample, this clonotype was seen many times. CDR3 loop: CASSFAGFNEQFF. For the CDR3, the DNA is TGTGCCAGCAGTTTTGCAGGGTTTAATGAGCAGTTCTTC. The genes are TRBV6-2 or TRBV6-3 and TRBJ2-1, with D maybe TRBD1 (5 bases). Germline assignment: CDR1 MNHEY and CDR2 SVGEGT. V dropped 4 bases and J dropped 7 bases, with 11 bases sitting between them. The CDR3 extends over 13 amino acids.

This clonotype is categorized as medium-sized (0.01 to 0.1%). This chain connects TRBV12-3 or TRBV12-4 to TRBJ2-7, with 9 bases identical to TRBD1. CDR3 size: 15 residues. V shed 5 bases, J shed 1 base, and the junction held 6 bases outside the gene matches. CDR3 bases: TGTGCCAGCAGTGTCACCGGGACAGGGTCCTACGAGCAGTACTTC. It translates to CASSVTGTGSYEQYF.

This clonotype was counted ten times or more. The V and J genes are TRBV6-1 and TRBJ2-7; TRBD1 matches 10 bases. The CDR3 covers 17 residues. V lost 6 bases and J lost 0; bases outside the gene matches: 11. Germline-derived CDR1 and CDR2 are MNHNS and SASEGT. The CDR3: CASSTGTGDLSSYEQYF. In DNA form, the CDR3 reads TGTGCCAGCAGCACCGGGACAGGGGACCTCAGCTCCTACGAGCAGTACTTC.

The sample holds many counts of this clonotype. The chain links TRBV20-1 to TRBJ2-7; 10 bases fit TRBD2. Germline V gives CDR1 DFQATT, CDR2 SNEGSKA (reference sequence). V gave up 2 bases and J gave up 5 bases; unmatched junction bases: 3. The CDR3 has 13 residues. The chain's CDR3 is CSARLAGVNEQYF. The DNA of the CDR3 is TGCAGTGCTAGACTAGCGGGAGTTAACGAGCAGTACTTC.

This clonotype was seen at least ten times. The rearrangement joins TRBV12-3 or TRBV12-4 to TRBJ1-5; 7 nucleotides line up with TRBD1. V gave up 6 bases and J gave up 3 bases; unmatched junction bases: 5. The CDR3 covers 14 residues. The chain's CDR3 is CASSLTGTNQPQHF. The CDR3 DNA reads TGTGCCAGCAGCCTGACAGGGACCAATCAGCCCCAGCATTTT.

This clonotype ranks as medium-sized. The chain uses TRBV7-2 and TRBJ2-3; D may be TRBD2 (6 bases). The CDR3 length is 14 residues. V lost 6 bases to trimming and J lost 6 bases, with 16 bases between them. CDR1 and CDR2 from the germline V gene are SGHTA and FQGNSA. The CDR3 DNA reads TGTGCCAGCAGGCCAGGAGGGCAGGTCGATACGCAGTATTTT. Its translation: CASRPGGQVDTQYF. Using reference TRBV7-2 and TRBJ2-3 for the parts outside the CDR3, the full variable domain is GAGVSQSPSNKVTEKGKDVELRCDPISGHTALYWYRQSLGQGLEFLIYFQGNSAPDKSGLPSDRFSAERTGGSVSTLTIQRTQQEDSAVYLCASRPGGQVDTQYFGPGTRLTVL.

This clonotype appeared many times. The chain couples TRBV7-8 to TRBJ2-3, with D maybe TRBD1 (6 bases). V gave up 10 bases and J gave up 0 bases, with 17 bases separating them. Germline V gives CDR1 SGHVS, CDR2 FQNEAQ. The CDR3 runs 15 residues. CDR3 nucleotides: TGTGCCACCACCAGGGGCGGCCCTAGCACAGATACGCAGTATTTT. As protein: CATTRGGPSTDTQYF. The whole variable domain, remainder taken from reference TRBV7-8 and TRBJ2-3, is GAGVSQSPRYKVAKRGQDVALRCDPISGHVSLFWYQQALGQGPEFLTYFQNEAQLDKSGLPSDRFFAERPEGSVSTLKIQRTQQEDSAVYLCATTRGGPSTDTQYFGPGTRLTVL.

In this sample, this clonotype turned up many times. This chain links TRBV5-8 with TRBJ2-1; TRBD2 agrees at 10 bases. Germline lookup yields CDR1 SGHTS and CDR2 YDEGEE. The trim removed 0 bases at V and 6 bases at J, leaving 3 bases unmatched. The CDR3 covers 15 residues. The CDR3 nucleotides read TGTGCCAGCAGCTTGGATGCTAGCGGGAGCAATGAGCAGTTCTTC. Translated: CASSLDASGSNEQFF.

This clonotype showed up many times. The chain recombines TRBV20-1 with TRBJ2-5; D is possibly TRBD1 (5 bases). The CDR3 length is 13 residues. Germline CDR1 reads DFQATT; CDR2 reads SNEGSKA (reference sequence). Trimming took off 0 bases at V and 4 bases at J, with 9 bases between the two ends. The CDR3 nucleotides read TGCAGTGCTAGAGACAGGGTGCTAGAGACCCAGTACTTC. Translated, it gives CSARDRVLETQYF.

In its sample, this clonotype was seen many times. A clone one base away is much larger, so this may be a read error. CDR3 DNA: TGCGCCAGCAGCCGACAAAACCACCGGGAGCTGTTTTTT. Residues: CASSRQNHRELFF. The chain combines TRBV4-1 with TRBJ2-2; D unclear. Trimming removed 4 bases from V and 9 bases from J, with 12 bases in between. The CDR3 has 13 residues. The germline CDR1 and CDR2 sequences are MGHRA and YSYEKL.

This chain uses TRBV7-9 with TRBJ1-1; 10 bases align to TRBD1. CDR1 is SEHNR, CDR2 FQNEAQ, per germline (reference sequence). J was trimmed by 1 base and V by 5 bases; bases with no gene match: 4. The CDR3 length is 15 residues. Here the CDR3 DNA reads TGTGCCAGCAGCCCAAGGACAGGGGGGAACACTGAAGCTTTCTTT. This translates into CASSPRTGGNTEAFF.

This chain links TRBV20-1 with TRBJ2-3; 14 bases map to TRBD2. V gave up 6 bases and J gave up 0 bases; unmatched junction bases: 5. The germline V gene encodes CDR1 DFQATT and CDR2 SNEGSKA (reference sequence). The CDR3 runs to 16 residues. CDR3 residues: CSATGTSGRSTDTQYF. CDR3 in DNA: TGCAGTGCGACCGGGACTAGCGGGAGAAGCACAGATACGCAGTATTTT.

The chain couples TRBV3-1 to TRBJ2-3; no firm D call. Germline-derived CDR1 and CDR2 are LGHDT and YNNKEL (reference sequence). This CDR3 is built from 16 residues. V was clipped by 3 bases and J by 1 base, with 14 bases between them. In DNA form, the CDR3 reads TGTGCCAGCAGCCAGTTTCGACTGTCTGGCACAGATACGCAGTATTTT. Amino acids: CASSQFRLSGTDTQYF.

In its sample, this clonotype was seen many times. The rearrangement joins TRBV9 to TRBJ1-3; D is unclear. This CDR3 has 14 amino acids. The germline CDR1 and CDR2 sequences are SGDLS and YYNGEE. Trimming shortened V by 3 bases and J by 3 bases, and 10 bases separated the two germline ends. CDR3 region: CASSAAGGGNTIYF. CDR3 nucleotide sequence: TGTGCCAGCAGCGCTGCGGGTGGTGGAAACACCATATATTTT. Together with reference TRBV9 and TRBJ1-3, the CDR3 gives the full variable domain: DSGVTQTPKHLITATGQRVTLRCSPRSGDLSVYWYQQSLDQGLQFLIQYYNGEERAKGNILERFSAQQFPDLHSELNLSSLELGDSALYFCASSAAGGGNTIYFGEGSWLTVV.

This clonotype was detected ten times or more. A much larger clone sits a single nucleotide away, making a read error possible. The chain recombines TRBV7-2 with TRBJ2-3; 9 nucleotides agree with TRBD2. CDR1 and CDR2 (germline): SGHTA, FQGNSA. The CDR3 sequence is 17 residues long. This chain's CDR3 is CASSPNPAGGPSDPQYF. As DNA, the CDR3 is TGTGCCAGCAGTCCTAACCCCGCGGGAGGGCCTTCAGATCCGCAGTATTTT.

This chain uses TRBV9 with TRBJ2-7; D might be TRBD1 or TRBD2, each matching 5 bases. Germline loops: CDR1 SGDLS, CDR2 YYNGEE. The CDR3 has 13 amino acids. V lost 0 bases and J lost 5, with 9 bases in between. CDR3 nucleotide sequence: TGTGCCAGCAGCGTAGGGGACGAGGACGAGCAGTACTTC. Amino acids: CASSVGDEDEQYF.

The count of this clonotype is one. Compared with germline, one end of the junction differs, possibly owing to a read error. The chain employs TRBV20-1 and TRBJ2-7, with D perhaps TRBD1 (6 bases). Per germline, CDR1 DFQATT and CDR2 SNEGSKA (reference sequence). This CDR3 spans 13 amino acids. CDR3 in DNA: TGCAGTGCTAGAACCCCCCGGACAGACCTGCAATATTTC. This codes for CSARTPRTDLQYF.

The CDR3 coding sequence is TGCAGTGCTTCCCGGGCAGGGTTGGGTTATCAGCCCCAGCATTTT. Residues: CSASRAGLGYQPQHF. The chain combines TRBV20-1 with TRBJ1-5; the D gene is possibly TRBD1 (5 bases). V was pared by 5 bases and J by 5 bases, with 19 bases between. The CDR3 has 15 residues. The V gene's germline CDR1 is DFQATT and CDR2 SNEGSKA (reference sequence).

The chain links TRBV5-1 to TRBJ2-5, with 8 bases fitting TRBD1. This CDR3 comprises 15 residues. Germline V gene lookup returns CDR1 SGHRS and CDR2 YFSETQ. Losses at the gene ends were 5 bases for V and 5 bases for J; bases not matched to a gene: 11. The CDR3 here is CASSKVSGGHETQYF. The CDR3 DNA is TGCGCCAGCAGTAAGGTGTCAGGGGGCCACGAGACCCAGTACTTC.